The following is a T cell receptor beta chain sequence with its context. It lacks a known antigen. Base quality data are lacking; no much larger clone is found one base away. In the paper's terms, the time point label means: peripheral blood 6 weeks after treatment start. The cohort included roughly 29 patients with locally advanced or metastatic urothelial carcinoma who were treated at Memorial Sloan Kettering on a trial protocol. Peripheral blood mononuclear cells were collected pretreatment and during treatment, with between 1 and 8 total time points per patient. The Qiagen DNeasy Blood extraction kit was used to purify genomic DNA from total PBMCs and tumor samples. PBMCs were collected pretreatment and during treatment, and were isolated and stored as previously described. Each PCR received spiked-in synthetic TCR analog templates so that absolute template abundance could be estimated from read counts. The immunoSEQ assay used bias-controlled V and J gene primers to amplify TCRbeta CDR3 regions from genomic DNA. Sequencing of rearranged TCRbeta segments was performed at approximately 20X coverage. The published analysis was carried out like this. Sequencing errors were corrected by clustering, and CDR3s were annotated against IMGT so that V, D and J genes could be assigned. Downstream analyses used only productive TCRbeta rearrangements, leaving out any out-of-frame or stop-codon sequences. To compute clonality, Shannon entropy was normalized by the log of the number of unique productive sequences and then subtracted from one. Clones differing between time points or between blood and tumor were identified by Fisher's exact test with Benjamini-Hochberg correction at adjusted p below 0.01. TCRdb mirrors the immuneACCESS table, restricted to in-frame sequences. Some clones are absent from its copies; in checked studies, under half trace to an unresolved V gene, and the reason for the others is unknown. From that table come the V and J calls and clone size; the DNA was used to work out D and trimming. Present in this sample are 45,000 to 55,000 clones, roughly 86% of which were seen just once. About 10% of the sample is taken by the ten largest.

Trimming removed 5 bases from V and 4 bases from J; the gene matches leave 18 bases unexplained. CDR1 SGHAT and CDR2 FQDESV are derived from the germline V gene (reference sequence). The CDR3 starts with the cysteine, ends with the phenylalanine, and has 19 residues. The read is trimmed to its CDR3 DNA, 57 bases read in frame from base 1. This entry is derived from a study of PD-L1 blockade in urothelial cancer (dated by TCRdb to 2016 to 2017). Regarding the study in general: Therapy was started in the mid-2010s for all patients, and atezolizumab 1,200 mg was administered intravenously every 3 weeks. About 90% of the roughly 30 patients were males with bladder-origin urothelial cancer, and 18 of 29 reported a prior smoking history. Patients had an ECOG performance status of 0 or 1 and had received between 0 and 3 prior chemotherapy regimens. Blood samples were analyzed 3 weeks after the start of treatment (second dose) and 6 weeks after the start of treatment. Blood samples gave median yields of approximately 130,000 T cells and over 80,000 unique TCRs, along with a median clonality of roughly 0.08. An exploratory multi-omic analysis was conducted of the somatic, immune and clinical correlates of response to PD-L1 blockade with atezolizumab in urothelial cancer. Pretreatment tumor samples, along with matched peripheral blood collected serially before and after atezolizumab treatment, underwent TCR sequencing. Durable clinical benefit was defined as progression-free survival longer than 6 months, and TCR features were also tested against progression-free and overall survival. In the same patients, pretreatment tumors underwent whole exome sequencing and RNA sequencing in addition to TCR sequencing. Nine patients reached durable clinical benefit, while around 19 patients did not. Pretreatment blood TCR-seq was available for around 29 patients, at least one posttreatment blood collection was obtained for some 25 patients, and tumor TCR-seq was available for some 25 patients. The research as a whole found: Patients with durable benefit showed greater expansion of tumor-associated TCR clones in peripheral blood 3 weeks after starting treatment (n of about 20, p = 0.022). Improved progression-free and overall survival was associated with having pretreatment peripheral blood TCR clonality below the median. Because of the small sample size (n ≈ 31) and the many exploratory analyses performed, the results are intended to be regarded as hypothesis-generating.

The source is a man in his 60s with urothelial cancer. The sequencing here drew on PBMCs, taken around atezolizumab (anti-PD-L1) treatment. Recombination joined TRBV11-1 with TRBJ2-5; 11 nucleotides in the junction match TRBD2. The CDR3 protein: CASSPRGLAGGYGLETQYF. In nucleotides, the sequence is TGTGCCAGCAGCCCCCGGGGGCTAGCGGGGGGCTACGGTCTAGAGACCCAGTACTTC.